Listed below are T cell receptor beta chains from one sample, sequenced in a study of blood T cell repertoires in COVID-19. Data came from immunoSEQ multiplex PCR; TCRdb stores just in-frame clones and leaves some out. This sample carries 200,000 or so clones, about four fifths of them seen once, and the ten largest clones take around 12%. Sequencing was done on a sample of peripheral blood. These receptors were collected from a woman older than 75 with COVID-19, enrolled during active disease. Both conserved end residues are part of each CDR3. A D gene is named only where the DNA matches it firmly. Clone size is shown for a subset of rows, as once, few, many or a class of expanded clone.

>TRBJ1-5|TRBV20-1|.|.
CSASDRLGGNQPQHF
TGCAGTGCTAGTGATAGGTTGGGGGGTAATCAGCCCCAGCATTTT
>TRBJ2-7|TRBV4-3|.|.
CASSQGPGLEQYF
TGCGCCAGCAGCCAAGGACCGGGACTTGAGCAGTACTTC
>TRBJ2-7|TRBV2|TRBD2|.
CASRIGTSGALYEQYF
TGTGCCAGCAGAATTGGGACTAGCGGGGCCCTCTACGAGCAGTACTTC
>TRBJ2-1|TRBV19|TRBD2|.
CATMKAGTSGYNEQFF
TGTGCCACCATGAAAGCCGGGACTAGCGGTTACAATGAGCAGTTCTTC
>TRBJ2-3|TRBV6-2/TRBV6-3|TRBD2|.
CASSYDLLGGSSIDTQYF
TGTGCCAGCAGTTACGACCTCCTTGGCGGGAGTAGTATAGATACGCAGTATTTT
>TRBJ1-1|TRBV18|.|.
CASSLERAGNTEAFF
TGTGCCAGCTCACTCGAGAGGGCTGGCAATACTGAAGCTTTCTTT
>TRBJ1-5|TRBV6-2/TRBV6-3|TRBD1|.
CASSGQVEEPQHF
TGTGCCAGCAGTGGACAGGTGGAGGAGCCCCAGCATTTT
>TRBJ1-1|TRBV4-1|.|.
CASSHEGQNTEAFF
TGCGCCAGCAGCCATGAAGGACAGAACACTGAAGCTTTCTTT
>TRBJ1-1|TRBV6-5|TRBD1|.
CASSRQGITEAFF
TGTGCCAGCAGTCGACAGGGCATCACTGAAGCTTTCTTT
>TRBJ2-2|TRBV2|.|.
CASSEAGGPNTGELFF
TGTGCCAGCAGTGAAGCGGGGGGGCCCAACACCGGGGAGCTGTTTTTT
>TRBJ2-3|TRBV7-2|TRBD2|.
CASSLDLAGVTDTQYF
TGTGCCAGCAGCTTAGATTTAGCGGGAGTTACAGATACGCAGTATTTT
>TRBJ2-2|TRBV5-5|.|once
CASSLLVSNTGELFF
TGTGCCAGCAGCTTACTAGTCTCGAACACCGGGGAGCTGTTTTTT
>TRBJ1-1|TRBV18|.|.
CASSPHREWDTEAFF
TGTGCCAGCTCACCGCACAGGGAGTGGGACACTGAAGCTTTCTTT
>TRBJ1-1|TRBV6-5|TRBD1|few
CATHSTGTVNTEAFF
TGTGCCACCCATTCCACCGGGACAGTGAACACTGAAGCTTTCTTT
>TRBJ1-2|TRBV5-1|TRBD1|.
CASRAGGNYGYTF
TGCGCCAGCCGAGCAGGGGGCAACTATGGCTACACCTTC
>TRBJ2-5|TRBV14|.|.
CASSQDWAGVETQYF
TGTGCCAGCAGCCAAGATTGGGCGGGTGTCGAGACCCAGTACTTC
>TRBJ1-2|TRBV5-6|TRBD1|.
CASSFADRSSYGYTF
TGTGCCAGCAGCTTCGCGGACAGGAGCTCCTATGGCTACACCTTC
>TRBJ2-1|TRBV6-6|.|.
CASSYSGGRSYNEQFF
TGTGCCAGCAGTTACTCAGGGGGTCGGTCCTACAATGAGCAGTTCTTC
>TRBJ1-2|TRBV21-1|.|few
CASSKGRKLYGYTF
TGTGCCAGCAGCAAAGGCAGGAAACTCTATGGCTACACCTTC
>TRBJ2-7|TRBV11-2|.|once
CASSPWGVVYEQYF
TGTGCCAGCAGCCCCTGGGGGGTAGTCTACGAGCAGTACTTC
>TRBJ1-2|TRBV5-1|TRBD1|.
CASSSGTGGKYYGYTF
TGCGCCAGCAGCTCCGGGACAGGGGGCAAGTACTATGGCTACACCTTC
>TRBJ2-3|TRBV2|.|.
CASSAGTDTQYF
TGTGCCAGCAGCGCCGGTACAGATACGCAGTATTTT
>TRBJ2-2|TRBV5-6|TRBD2|.
CASSLRLAGVNTGELFF
TGTGCCAGCAGCCTTCGACTAGCGGGGGTGAACACCGGGGAGCTGTTTTTT
>TRBJ2-7|TRBV27|TRBD2|.
CASSFSRTSAAEQYF
TGTGCCAGCAGTTTTAGTCGGACTAGCGCCGCCGAGCAGTACTTC
>TRBJ1-1|TRBV2|.|.
CASSTRFQNTEAFF
TGTGCCAGCAGTACCCGGTTTCAGAACACTGAAGCTTTCTTT
>TRBJ2-1|TRBV5-1|TRBD2|.
CASWGGGGAHNEQFF
TGCGCCAGTTGGGGGGGAGGCGGGGCCCACAATGAGCAGTTCTTC
>TRBJ2-3|TRBV6-1|.|.
CASSDSTGNTQYF
TGTGCCAGCAGTGATTCCACAGGGAACACGCAGTATTTT
>TRBJ1-2|TRBV19|TRBD1|few
CASSIDLRGLGYGYTF
TGTGCCAGTAGTATAGATCTCAGGGGGCTTGGCTATGGCTACACCTTC
>TRBJ2-3|TRBV9|TRBD2|.
CASSVVRAGGLDTQYF
TGTGCCAGCAGCGTAGTACGGGCGGGGGGTTTGGATACGCAGTATTTT
>TRBJ2-3|TRBV4-2|TRBD2|few
CASSQEQAGSTDTQYF
TGTGCCAGCAGCCAAGAGCAAGCGGGGAGCACAGATACGCAGTATTTT
>TRBJ1-2|TRBV9|.|.
CASSPHGQFSFNYGYTF
TGTGCCAGCAGCCCCCATGGACAGTTTTCCTTTAACTATGGCTACACCTTC
>TRBJ2-1|TRBV28|TRBD1|.
CATQGDRGYNEQFF
TGTGCCACCCAGGGGGACAGGGGTTACAATGAGCAGTTCTTC
>TRBJ2-2|TRBV9|.|.
CASSHRIIGGPNTGELFF
TGTGCCAGCAGCCACAGAATTATTGGGGGCCCGAACACCGGGGAGCTGTTTTTT
>TRBJ1-1|TRBV5-1|TRBD1|.
CASSLAQGAEGTEAFF
TGCGCCAGCAGCTTGGCGCAGGGGGCTGAAGGCACTGAAGCTTTCTTT
>TRBJ1-4|TRBV3-1/TRBV3-2|.|.
CASSSRGGGEKLFF
TGTGCCAGCAGCAGCCGAGGGGGGGGAGAAAAACTGTTTTTT
>TRBJ2-1|TRBV18|.|.
CASSPGGPSSYNEQFF
TGTGCCAGCTCACCCGGTGGGCCAAGCTCCTACAATGAGCAGTTCTTC
>TRBJ1-2|TRBV7-9|TRBD1|few
CASSRGTGSGTF
TGTGCCAGCAGCCGCGGGACAGGGTCGGGCACCTTC